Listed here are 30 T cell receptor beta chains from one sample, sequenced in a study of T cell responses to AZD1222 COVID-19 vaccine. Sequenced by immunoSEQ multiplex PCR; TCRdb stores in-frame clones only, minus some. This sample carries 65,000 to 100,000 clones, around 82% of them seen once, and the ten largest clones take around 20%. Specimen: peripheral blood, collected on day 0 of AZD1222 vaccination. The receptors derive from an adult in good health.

The CDR3 loop reads CASSLDLAGGGEQFF. CDR3 coding DNA: TGTGCCAGCAGCTTGGATCTAGCGGGAGGTGGAGAGCAGTTCTTC. V usage is TRBV7-9 and J usage is TRBJ2-1, with 11 bases lining up with TRBD2. Germline V CDR1 and CDR2: SEHNR, FQNEAQ (reference sequence). This CDR3 is 15 amino acids long. The junction had 8 bases not matched to a gene; V was cut back by 3 bases and J by 10 bases.

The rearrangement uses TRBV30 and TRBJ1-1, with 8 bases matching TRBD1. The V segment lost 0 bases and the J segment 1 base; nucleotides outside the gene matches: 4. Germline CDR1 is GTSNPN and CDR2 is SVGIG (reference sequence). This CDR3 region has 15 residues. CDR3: CAWSVMDRENTEAFF. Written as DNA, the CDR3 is TGTGCCTGGAGTGTAATGGACAGGGAGAACACTGAAGCTTTCTTT.

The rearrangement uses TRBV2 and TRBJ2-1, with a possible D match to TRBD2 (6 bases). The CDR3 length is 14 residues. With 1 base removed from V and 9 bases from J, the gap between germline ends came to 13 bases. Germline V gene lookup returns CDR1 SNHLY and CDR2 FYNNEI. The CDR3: CASSEGLGHGEQFF. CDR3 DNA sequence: TGTGCCAGCAGTGAAGGACTAGGACACGGTGAGCAGTTCTTC.

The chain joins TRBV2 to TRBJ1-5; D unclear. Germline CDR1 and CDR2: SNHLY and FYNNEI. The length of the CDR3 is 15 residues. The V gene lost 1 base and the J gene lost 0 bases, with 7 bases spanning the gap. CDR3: CASSEGPVSNQPQHF. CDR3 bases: TGTGCCAGCAGTGAAGGGCCGGTTAGCAATCAGCCCCAGCATTTT.

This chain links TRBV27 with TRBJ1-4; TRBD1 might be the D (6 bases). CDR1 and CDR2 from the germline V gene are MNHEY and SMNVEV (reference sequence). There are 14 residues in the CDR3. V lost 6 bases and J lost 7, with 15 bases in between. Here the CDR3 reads CASRLQGAGEKLFF. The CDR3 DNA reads TGTGCCAGCAGGTTACAGGGAGCGGGTGAAAAACTGTTTTTT.

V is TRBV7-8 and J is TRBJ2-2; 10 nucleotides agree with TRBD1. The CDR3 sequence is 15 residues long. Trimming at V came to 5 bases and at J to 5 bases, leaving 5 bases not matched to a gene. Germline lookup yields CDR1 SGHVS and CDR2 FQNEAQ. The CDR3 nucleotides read TGTGCCAGCAGCCCAAGGGACAGGGGAACCGGGGAGCTGTTTTTT. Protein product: CASSPRDRGTGELFF.

The DNA for the CDR3 is TGCGCCAGCAGCTCCGACTACGAGCAGTACTTC. It translates to CASSSDYEQYF. The chain recombines TRBV5-1 with TRBJ2-7; D remains unclear. Germline V gene sequence: CDR1 SGHRS, CDR2 YFSETQ. The CDR3 is made up of 11 amino acids. The V and J ends lost 3 bases and 3 bases respectively, with 4 bases between them.

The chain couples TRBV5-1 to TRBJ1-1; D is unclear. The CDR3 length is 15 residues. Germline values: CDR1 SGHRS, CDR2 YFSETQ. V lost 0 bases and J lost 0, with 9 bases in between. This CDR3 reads CASSLAKGVNTEAFF. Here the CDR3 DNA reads TGCGCCAGCAGCTTGGCCAAAGGAGTGAACACTGAAGCTTTCTTT.

The CDR3 region is CASSQAGSRNQPQHF. Written as DNA, the CDR3 is TGTGCCAGCAGCCAGGCAGGGTCAAGGAATCAGCCCCAGCATTTT. This chain joins TRBV5-6 and TRBJ1-5; tentative D call: TRBD1 (5 bases). Germline CDR1 SGHDT, CDR2 YYEEEE. The CDR3 contains 15 residues. The V and J ends lost 4 bases and 4 bases respectively, with 15 bases between them.

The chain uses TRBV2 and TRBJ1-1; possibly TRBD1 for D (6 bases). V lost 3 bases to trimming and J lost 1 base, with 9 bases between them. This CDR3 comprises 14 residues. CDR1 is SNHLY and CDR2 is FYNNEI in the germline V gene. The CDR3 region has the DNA TGTGCCAGCAGTGACCCACAGGGGAACACTGAAGCTTTCTTT. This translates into CASSDPQGNTEAFF.

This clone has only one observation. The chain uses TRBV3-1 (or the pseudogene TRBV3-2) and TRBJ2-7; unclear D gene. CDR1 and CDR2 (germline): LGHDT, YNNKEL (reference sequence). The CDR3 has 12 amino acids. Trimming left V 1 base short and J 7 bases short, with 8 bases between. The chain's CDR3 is CASSQGRREQYF. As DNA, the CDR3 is TGTGCCAGCAGCCAAGGCCGGAGAGAGCAGTACTTC.

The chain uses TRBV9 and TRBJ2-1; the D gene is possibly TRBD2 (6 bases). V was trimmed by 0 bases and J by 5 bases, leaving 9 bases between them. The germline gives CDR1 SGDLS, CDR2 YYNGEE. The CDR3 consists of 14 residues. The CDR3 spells CASSVGGTDNEQFF. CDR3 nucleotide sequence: TGTGCCAGCAGCGTAGGTGGGACTGACAATGAGCAGTTCTTC.

The CDR3 loop is CAYGHEGLFF. CDR3 DNA sequence: TGTGCCTACGGACACGAGGGTCTGTTTTTT. The V and J genes are TRBV30 and TRBJ1-4; maybe TRBD1 (5 bases). The V end was cut by 7 bases, the J end by 14 bases, with 14 bases between. The CDR3 consists of 10 residues. Germline V gene lookup returns CDR1 GTSNPN and CDR2 SVGIG (reference sequence). The full variable domain, its missing parts supplied by reference TRBV30 and TRBJ1-4, is SQTIHQWPATLVQPVGSPLSLECTVEGTSNPNLYWYRQAAGRGLQLLFYSVGIGQISSEVPQNLSASRPQDRQFILSSKKLLLSDSGFYLCAYGHEGLFFGSGTQLSVL.

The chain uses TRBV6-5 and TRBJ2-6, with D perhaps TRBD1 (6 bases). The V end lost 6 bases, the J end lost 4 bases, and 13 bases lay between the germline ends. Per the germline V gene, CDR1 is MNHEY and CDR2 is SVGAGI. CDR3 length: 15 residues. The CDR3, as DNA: TGTGCCAGCAGAACTACAGGGACCGGGGCCAACGTCCTGACTTTC. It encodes CASRTTGTGANVLTF.

The CDR3 DNA follows: TGTGCCAGCAGATACGGCCAGACCTCCGAAAAACTGTTTTTT. Protein sequence: CASRYGQTSEKLFF. The chain links TRBV6-5 to TRBJ1-4; D unclear. The CDR3 extends over 14 amino acids. Germline V gene lookup returns CDR1 MNHEY and CDR2 SVGAGI. Trimming took off 6 bases at V and 8 bases at J, with 16 bases between the two ends.

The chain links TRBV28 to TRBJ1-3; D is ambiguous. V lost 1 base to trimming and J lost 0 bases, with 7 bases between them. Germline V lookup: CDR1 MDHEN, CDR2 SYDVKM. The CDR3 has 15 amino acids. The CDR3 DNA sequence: TGTGCCAGCAGTTTATTGGGGATCTCTGGAAACACCATATATTTT. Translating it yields CASSLLGISGNTIYF.

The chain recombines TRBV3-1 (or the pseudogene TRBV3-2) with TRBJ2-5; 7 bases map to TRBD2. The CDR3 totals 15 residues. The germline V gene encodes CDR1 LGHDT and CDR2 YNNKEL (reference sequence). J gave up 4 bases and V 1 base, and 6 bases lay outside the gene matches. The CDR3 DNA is TGTGCCAGCAGCCAAGGAACTAGCGATCTAGAGACCCAGTACTTC. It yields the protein CASSQGTSDLETQYF.

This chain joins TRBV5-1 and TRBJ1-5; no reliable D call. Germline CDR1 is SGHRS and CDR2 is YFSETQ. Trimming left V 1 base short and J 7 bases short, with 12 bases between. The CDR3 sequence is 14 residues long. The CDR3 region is CASSLSGYGQPQHF. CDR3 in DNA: TGCGCCAGCAGCTTGTCCGGATACGGACAGCCCCAGCATTTT.

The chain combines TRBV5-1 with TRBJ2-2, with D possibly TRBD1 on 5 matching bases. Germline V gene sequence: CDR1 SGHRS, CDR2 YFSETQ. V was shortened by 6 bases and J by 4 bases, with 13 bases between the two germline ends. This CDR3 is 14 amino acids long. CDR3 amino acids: CASTPQDATGELFF. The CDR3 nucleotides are TGCGCCAGCACACCACAGGATGCCACCGGGGAGCTGTTTTTT.

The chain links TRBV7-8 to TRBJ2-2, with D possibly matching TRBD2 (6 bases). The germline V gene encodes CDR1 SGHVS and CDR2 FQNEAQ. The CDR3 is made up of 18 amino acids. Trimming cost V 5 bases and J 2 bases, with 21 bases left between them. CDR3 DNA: TGTGCCAGCAGCGTCGGGGGAGGAGTGGGGCTAAACACCGGGGAGCTGTTTTTT. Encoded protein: CASSVGGGVGLNTGELFF. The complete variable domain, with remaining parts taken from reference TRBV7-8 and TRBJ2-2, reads GAGVSQSPRYKVAKRGQDVALRCDPISGHVSLFWYQQALGQGPEFLTYFQNEAQLDKSGLPSDRFFAERPEGSVSTLKIQRTQQEDSAVYLCASSVGGGVGLNTGELFFGEGSRLTVL.

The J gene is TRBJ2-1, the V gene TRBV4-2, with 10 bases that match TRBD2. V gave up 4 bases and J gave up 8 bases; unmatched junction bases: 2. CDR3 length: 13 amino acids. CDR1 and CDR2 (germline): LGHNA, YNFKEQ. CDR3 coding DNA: TGTGCCAGCAGCCGGGGACTAGCGCATGAGCAGTTCTTC. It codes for CASSRGLAHEQFF.

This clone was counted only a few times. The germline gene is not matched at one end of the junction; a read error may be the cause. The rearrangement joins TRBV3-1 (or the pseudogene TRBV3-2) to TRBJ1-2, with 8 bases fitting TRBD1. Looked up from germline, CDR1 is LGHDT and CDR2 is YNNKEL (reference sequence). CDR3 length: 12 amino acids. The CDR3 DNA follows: TGTGCCAGCAGCCAAGAAGGGGACAGGAAGGCCTTC. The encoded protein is CASSQEGDRKAF.

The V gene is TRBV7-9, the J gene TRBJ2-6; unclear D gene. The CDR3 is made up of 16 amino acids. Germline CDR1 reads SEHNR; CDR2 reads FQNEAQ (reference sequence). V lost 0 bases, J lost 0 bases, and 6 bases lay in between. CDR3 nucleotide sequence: TGTGCCAGCAGCTTAGCTCAGGTCTCTGGGGCCAACGTCCTGACTTTC. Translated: CASSLAQVSGANVLTF.

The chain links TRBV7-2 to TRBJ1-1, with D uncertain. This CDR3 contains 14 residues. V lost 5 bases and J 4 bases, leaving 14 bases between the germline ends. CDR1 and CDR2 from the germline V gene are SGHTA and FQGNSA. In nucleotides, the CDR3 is TGTGCCAGCAGCGTCGGGGTGCGTACCACTGAAGCTTTCTTT. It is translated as CASSVGVRTTEAFF.

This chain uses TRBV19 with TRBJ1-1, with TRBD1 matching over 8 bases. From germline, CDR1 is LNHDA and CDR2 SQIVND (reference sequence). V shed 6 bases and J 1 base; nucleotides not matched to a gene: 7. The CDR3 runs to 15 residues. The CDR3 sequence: CASRKGGTGNTEAFF. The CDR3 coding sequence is TGTGCCAGTAGAAAGGGGGGGACAGGGAACACTGAAGCTTTCTTT.

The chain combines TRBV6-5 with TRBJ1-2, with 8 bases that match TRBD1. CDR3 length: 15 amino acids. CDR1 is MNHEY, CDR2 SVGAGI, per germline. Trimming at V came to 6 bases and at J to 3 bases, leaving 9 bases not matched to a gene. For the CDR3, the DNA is TGTGCCAGCAGAGTCGACAGGGGTACTTACTATGGCTACACCTTC. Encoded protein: CASRVDRGTYYGYTF.

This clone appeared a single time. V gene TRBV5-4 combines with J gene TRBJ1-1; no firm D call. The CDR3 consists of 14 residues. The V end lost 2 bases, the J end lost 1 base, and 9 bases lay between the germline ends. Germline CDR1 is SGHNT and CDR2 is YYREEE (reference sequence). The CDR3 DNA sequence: TGTGCCAGCAGCTTCGGCGGCCCGAACACTGAAGCTTTCTTT. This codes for CASSFGGPNTEAFF.

The CDR3 here is CASRSHYGYTF. CDR3 DNA: TGTGCCAGCCGGAGCCACTATGGCTACACCTTC. The chain uses TRBV6-5 and TRBJ1-2; D gene ambiguous. The CDR3 is made up of 11 amino acids. V was trimmed by 8 bases and J by 3 bases, leaving 7 bases between them. From germline, CDR1 is MNHEY and CDR2 SVGAGI.

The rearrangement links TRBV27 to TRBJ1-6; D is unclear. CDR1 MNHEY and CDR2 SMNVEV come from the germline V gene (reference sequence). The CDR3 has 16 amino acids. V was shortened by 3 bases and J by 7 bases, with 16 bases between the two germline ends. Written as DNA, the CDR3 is TGTGCCAGCAGTTTTTCGTCTTCGGGAGGCAATTCACCCCTCCACTTT. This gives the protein CASSFSSSGGNSPLHF.

As DNA, the CDR3 is TGTGCCAGCAGTTACGGGACAGTCTATTCACCCCTCCACTTT. Translating gives CASSYGTVYSPLHF. The rearrangement links TRBV6-5 to TRBJ1-6; 7 bases agree with TRBD1. CDR1 and CDR2 (germline): MNHEY, SVGAGI. The CDR3 is 14 residues long. Trimming took 2 bases from V and 8 from J; bases not matched to a gene: 3.